The entry below gives a single TCR beta chain sequence along with its context. The data stem from a study of blood T cell repertoires in COVID-19. Looking at the study overall: T cells, B-cell-depleted T cells, or PBMCs provided the cDNA or gDNA that served as material.

The study drew participants aged about 18 to 89 years from 20 to 30 US areas. Membership in each cohort depended on participant-reported clinical history. A case of COVID-19 had been met by exposed participants within 2 weeks before study entry. The method was immunoSEQ multiplex PCR; TCRdb's version includes in-frame clones alone and lacks a portion of them. The profile shows 270,000 or so clones, around 93% of them singletons. Trimming removed 1 base at V and 7 bases at J, with 11 bases between. This CDR3 comprises 14 residues. Germline V CDR1 and CDR2: MNHNS, SASEGT. This sequence originates from a man between 40 and 49 years old who had been exposed to COVID-19. The sequenced sample consisted of PBMCs or T cells enriched from blood (not recorded which). The chain couples TRBV6-1 to TRBJ1-5; no definite D call. This chain's CDR3 is CASSEVRHWQPQHF. DNA for the CDR3: TGTGCCAGCAGTGAAGTCAGGCATTGGCAGCCCCAGCATTTT.